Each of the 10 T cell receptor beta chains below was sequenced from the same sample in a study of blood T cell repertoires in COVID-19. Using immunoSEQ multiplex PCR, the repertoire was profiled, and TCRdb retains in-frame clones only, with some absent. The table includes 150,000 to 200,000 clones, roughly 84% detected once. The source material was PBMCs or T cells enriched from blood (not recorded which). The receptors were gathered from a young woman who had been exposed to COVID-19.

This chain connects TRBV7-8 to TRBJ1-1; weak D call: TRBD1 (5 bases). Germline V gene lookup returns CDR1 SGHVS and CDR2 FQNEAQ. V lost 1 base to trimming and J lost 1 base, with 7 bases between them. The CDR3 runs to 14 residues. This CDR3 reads CASSLGQGNTEAFF. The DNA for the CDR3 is TGTGCCAGCAGCTTAGGTCAGGGGAACACTGAAGCTTTCTTT. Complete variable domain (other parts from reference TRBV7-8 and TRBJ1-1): GAGVSQSPRYKVAKRGQDVALRCDPISGHVSLFWYQQALGQGPEFLTYFQNEAQLDKSGLPSDRFFAERPEGSVSTLKIQRTQQEDSAVYLCASSLGQGNTEAFFGQGTRLTVV.

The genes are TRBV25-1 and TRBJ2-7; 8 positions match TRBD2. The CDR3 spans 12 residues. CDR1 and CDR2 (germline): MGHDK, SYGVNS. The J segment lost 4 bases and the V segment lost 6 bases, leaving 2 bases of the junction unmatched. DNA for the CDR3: TGTGCCAGCAGCGGGGGGGGTTACGAGCAGTACTTC. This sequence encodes CASSGGGYEQYF.

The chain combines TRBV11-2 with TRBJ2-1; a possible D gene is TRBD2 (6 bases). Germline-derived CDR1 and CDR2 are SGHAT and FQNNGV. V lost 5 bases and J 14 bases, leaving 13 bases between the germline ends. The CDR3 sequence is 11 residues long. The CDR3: CASSLTSSEFF. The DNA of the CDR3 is TGTGCCAGCAGCCTAACTAGCTCCGAGTTCTTC.

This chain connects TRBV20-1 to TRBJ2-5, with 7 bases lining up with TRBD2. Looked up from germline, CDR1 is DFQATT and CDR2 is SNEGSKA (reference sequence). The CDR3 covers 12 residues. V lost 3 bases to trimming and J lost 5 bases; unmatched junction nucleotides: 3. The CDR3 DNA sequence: TGCAGTGCTAGTAACGGGAGGGAGACCCAGTACTTC. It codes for CSASNGRETQYF.

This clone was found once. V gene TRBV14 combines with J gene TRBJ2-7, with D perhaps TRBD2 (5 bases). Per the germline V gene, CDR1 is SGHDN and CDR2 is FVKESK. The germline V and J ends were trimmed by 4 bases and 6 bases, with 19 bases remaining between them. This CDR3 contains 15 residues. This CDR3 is CASSRARDPLGEQYF. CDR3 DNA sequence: TGTGCCAGCAGCCGGGCCCGGGATCCCCTTGGCGAGCAGTACTTC.

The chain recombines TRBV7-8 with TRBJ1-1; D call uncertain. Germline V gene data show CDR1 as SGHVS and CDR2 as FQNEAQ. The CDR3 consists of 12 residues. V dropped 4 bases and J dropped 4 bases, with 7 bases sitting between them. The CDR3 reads CASSSLLTEAFF. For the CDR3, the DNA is TGTGCCAGCAGCTCCTTACTCACTGAAGCTTTCTTT. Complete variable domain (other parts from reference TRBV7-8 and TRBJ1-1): GAGVSQSPRYKVAKRGQDVALRCDPISGHVSLFWYQQALGQGPEFLTYFQNEAQLDKSGLPSDRFFAERPEGSVSTLKIQRTQQEDSAVYLCASSSLLTEAFFGQGTRLTVV.

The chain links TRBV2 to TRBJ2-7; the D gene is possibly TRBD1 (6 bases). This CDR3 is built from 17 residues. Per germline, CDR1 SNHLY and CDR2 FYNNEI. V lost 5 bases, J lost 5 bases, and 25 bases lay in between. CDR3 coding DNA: TGTGCCAGCAGTCGTAGGCTTGACAGGTGGCGACCTAACGAGCAGTACTTC. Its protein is CASSRRLDRWRPNEQYF.

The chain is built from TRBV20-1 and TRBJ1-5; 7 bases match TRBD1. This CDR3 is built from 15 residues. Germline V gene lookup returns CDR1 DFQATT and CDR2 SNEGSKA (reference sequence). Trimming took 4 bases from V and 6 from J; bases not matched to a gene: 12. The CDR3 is CSAIDGTAFGQPQHF. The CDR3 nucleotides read TGCAGTGCTATTGACGGGACAGCCTTCGGTCAGCCCCAGCATTTT.

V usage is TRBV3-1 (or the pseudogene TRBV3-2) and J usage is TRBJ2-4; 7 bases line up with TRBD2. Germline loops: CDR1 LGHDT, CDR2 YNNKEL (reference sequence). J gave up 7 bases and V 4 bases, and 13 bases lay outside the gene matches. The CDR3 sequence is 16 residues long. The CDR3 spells CASSPWGREVGNIQYF. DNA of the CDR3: TGTGCCAGCAGCCCCTGGGGGAGGGAGGTAGGGAACATTCAGTACTTC.

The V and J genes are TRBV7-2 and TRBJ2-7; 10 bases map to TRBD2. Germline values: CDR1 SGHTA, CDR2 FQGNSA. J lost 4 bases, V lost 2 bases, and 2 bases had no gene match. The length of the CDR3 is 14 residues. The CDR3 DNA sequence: TGTGCCAGCAGCTTAAGGACTAGCGGATACGAGCAGTACTTC. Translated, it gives CASSLRTSGYEQYF.